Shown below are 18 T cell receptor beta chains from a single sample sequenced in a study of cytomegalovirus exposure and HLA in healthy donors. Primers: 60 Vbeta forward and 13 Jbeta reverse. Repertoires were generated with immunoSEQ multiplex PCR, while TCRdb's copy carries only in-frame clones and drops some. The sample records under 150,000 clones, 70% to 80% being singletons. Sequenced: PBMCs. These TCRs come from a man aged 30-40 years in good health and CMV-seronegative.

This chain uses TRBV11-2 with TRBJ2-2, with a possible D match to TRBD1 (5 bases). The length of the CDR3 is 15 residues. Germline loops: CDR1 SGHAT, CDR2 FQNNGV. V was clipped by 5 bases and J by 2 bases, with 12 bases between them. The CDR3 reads CASSQGAYNTGELFF. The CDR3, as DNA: TGTGCCAGCAGCCAAGGGGCTTATAACACCGGGGAGCTGTTTTTT. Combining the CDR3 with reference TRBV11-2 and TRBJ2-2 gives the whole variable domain EAGVAQSPRYKIIEKRQSVAFWCNPISGHATLYWYQQILGQGPKLLIQFQNNGVVDDSQLPKDRFSAERLKGVDSTLKIQPAKLEDSAVYLCASSQGAYNTGELFFGEGSRLTVL.

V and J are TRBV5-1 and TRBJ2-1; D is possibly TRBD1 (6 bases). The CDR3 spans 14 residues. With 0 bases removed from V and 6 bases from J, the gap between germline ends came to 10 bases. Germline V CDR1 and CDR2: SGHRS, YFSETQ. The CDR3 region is CASSLVGAGNEQFF. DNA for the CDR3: TGCGCCAGCAGCTTGGTGGGGGCAGGCAATGAGCAGTTCTTC.

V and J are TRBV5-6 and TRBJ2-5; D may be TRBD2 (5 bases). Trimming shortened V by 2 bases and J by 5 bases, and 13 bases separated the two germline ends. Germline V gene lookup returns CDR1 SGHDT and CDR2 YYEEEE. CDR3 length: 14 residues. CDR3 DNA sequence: TGTGCCAGCAGCTTATGGGGTTCGGGGGAGACCCAGTACTTC. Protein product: CASSLWGSGETQYF.

The CDR3 is CASSQDLAATNEKLFF. The CDR3 nucleotides read TGTGCCAGCAGCCAAGATCTGGCAGCAACTAATGAAAAACTGTTTTTT. The rearrangement joins TRBV14 to TRBJ1-4; no clear D gene. The V and J ends lost 0 bases and 0 bases respectively, with 8 bases between them. Germline lookup yields CDR1 SGHDN and CDR2 FVKESK. The CDR3 has 16 residues. The full variable domain, completed using reference TRBV14 and TRBJ1-4, is EAGVTQFPSHSVIEKGQTVTLRCDPISGHDNLYWYRRVMGKEIKFLLHFVKESKQDESGMPNNRFLAERTGGTYSTLKVQPAELEDSGVYFCASSQDLAATNEKLFFGSGTQLSVL.

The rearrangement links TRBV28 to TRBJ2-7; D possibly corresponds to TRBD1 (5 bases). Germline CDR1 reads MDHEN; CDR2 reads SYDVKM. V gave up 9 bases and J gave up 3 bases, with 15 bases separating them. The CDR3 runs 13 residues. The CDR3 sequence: CASSLGPVYEQYF. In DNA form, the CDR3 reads TGTGCCAGTTCATTGGGGCCCGTCTACGAGCAGTACTTC.

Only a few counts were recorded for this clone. This CDR3 is CASSPPSRANYGYTF. The CDR3 bases are TGTGCCAGCTCACCCCCCTCGAGAGCTAACTATGGCTACACCTTC. V usage is TRBV18 and J usage is TRBJ1-2; D is unclear. The germline CDR1 and CDR2 sequences are KGHSH and LQKENI. Trimming pared 3 bases from V and 0 bases from J, leaving 11 bases between. The CDR3 spans 15 residues.

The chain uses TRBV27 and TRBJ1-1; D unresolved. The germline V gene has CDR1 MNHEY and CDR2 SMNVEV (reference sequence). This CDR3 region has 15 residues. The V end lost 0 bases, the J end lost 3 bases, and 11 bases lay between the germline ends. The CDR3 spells CASSLSPGGYTEAFF. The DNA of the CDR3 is TGTGCCAGCAGTTTATCACCGGGAGGGTACACTGAAGCTTTCTTT.

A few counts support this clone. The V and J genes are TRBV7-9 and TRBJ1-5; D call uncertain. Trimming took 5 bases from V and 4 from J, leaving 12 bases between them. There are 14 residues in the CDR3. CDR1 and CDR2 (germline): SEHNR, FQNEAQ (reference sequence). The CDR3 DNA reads TGTGCCAGCAGCCTCATTGGTCGGAATCAGCCCCAGCATTTT. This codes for CASSLIGRNQPQHF. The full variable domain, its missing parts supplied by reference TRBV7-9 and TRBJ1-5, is DTGVSQNPRHKITKRGQNVTFRCDPISEHNRLYWYRQTLGQGPEFLTYFQNEAQLEKSRLLSDRFSAERPKGSFSTLEIQRTEQGDSAMYLCASSLIGRNQPQHFGDGTRLSIL.

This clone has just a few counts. The CDR3 sequence: CASSVGNTNIQYF. DNA of the CDR3: TGTGCCAGTAGTGTGGGCAATACGAACATTCAGTACTTC. The chain has TRBV19 and TRBJ2-4; D unresolved. Germline V gene lookup returns CDR1 LNHDA and CDR2 SQIVND (reference sequence). This CDR3 is built from 13 residues. V lost 5 bases to trimming and J lost 7 bases, with 12 bases between them. The full variable domain, its missing parts supplied by reference TRBV19 and TRBJ2-4, is DGGITQSPKYLFRKEGQNVTLSCEQNLNHDAMYWYRQDPGQGLRLIYYSQIVNDFQKGDIAEGYSVSREKKESFPLTVTSAQKNPTAFYLCASSVGNTNIQYFGAGTRLSVL.

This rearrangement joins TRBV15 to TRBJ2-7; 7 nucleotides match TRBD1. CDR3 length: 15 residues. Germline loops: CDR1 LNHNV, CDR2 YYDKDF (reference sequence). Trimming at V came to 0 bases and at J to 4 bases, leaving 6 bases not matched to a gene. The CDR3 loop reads CATSRDKGAGYEQYF. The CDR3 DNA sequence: TGTGCCACCAGCAGAGATAAGGGGGCAGGGTACGAGCAGTACTTC.

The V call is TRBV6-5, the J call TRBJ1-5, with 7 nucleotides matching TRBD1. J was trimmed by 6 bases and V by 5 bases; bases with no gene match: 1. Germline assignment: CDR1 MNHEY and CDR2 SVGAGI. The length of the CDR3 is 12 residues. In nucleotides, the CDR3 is TGTGCCAGCAGTCACAGGGGTCAGCCCCAGCATTTT. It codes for CASSHRGQPQHF.

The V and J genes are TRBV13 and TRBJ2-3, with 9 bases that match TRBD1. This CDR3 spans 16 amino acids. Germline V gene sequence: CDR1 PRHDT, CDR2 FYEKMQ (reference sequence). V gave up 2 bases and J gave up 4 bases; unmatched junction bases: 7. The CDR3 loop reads CASSLPPGQGPDTQYF. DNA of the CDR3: TGTGCCAGCAGCTTACCCCCGGGACAGGGCCCAGATACGCAGTATTTT.

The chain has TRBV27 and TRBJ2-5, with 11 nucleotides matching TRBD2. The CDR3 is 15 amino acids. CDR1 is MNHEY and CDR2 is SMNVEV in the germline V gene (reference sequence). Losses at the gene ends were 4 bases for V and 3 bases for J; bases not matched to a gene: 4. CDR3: CASSSPGLAEETQYF. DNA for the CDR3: TGTGCCAGCAGTTCTCCGGGACTAGCGGAAGAGACCCAGTACTTC.

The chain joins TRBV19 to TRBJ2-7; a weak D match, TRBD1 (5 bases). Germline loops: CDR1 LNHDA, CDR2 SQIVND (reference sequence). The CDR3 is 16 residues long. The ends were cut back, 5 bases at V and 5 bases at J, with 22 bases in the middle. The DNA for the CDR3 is TGTGCCAGTAGTTCCCAGGGCCTTCGGATAGGGAACGAGCAGTACTTC. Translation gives CASSSQGLRIGNEQYF.

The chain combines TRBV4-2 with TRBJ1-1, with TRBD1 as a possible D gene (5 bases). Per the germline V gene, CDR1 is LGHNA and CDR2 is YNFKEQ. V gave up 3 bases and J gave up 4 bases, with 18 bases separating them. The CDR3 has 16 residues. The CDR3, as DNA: TGTGCCAGCAGCCAGGAAGGCCCAGGGTGGAGCACTGAAGCTTTCTTT. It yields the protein CASSQEGPGWSTEAFF.

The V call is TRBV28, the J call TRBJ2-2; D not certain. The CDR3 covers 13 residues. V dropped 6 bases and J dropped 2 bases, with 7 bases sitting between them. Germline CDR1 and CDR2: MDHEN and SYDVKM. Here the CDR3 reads CASRYRNTGELFF. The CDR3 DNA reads TGTGCCAGCAGGTACAGAAACACCGGGGAGCTGTTTTTT.

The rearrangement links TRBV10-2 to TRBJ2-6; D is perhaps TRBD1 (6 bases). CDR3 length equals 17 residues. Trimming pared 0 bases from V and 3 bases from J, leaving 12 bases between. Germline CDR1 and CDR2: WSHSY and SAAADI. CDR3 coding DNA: TGCGCCAGCAGTGAGTCGACGGGACAAGGTGGGGCCAACGTCCTGACTTTC. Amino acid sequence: CASSESTGQGGANVLTF.

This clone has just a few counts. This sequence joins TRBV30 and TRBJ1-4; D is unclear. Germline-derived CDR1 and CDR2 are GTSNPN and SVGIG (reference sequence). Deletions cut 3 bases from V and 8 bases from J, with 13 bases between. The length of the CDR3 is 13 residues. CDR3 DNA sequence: TGTGCCTGGAGCGCTCGCCTAGCGGAAAAACTGTTTTTT. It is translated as CAWSARLAEKLFF. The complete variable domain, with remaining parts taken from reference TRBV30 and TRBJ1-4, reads SQTIHQWPATLVQPVGSPLSLECTVEGTSNPNLYWYRQAAGRGLQLLFYSVGIGQISSEVPQNLSASRPQDRQFILSSKKLLLSDSGFYLCAWSARLAEKLFFGSGTQLSVL.